The T cell receptor beta chain described here comes from a study of identical twins. The germline V and J ends were trimmed by 4 bases and 8 bases, with 8 bases remaining between them. Looked up from germline, CDR1 is GTSNPN and CDR2 is SVGIG (reference sequence). The CDR3 contains 11 residues. A single record per CDR3 protein comes from TCRdb applying MiXCR to the 5' RACE reads. The sample has fewer than 250,000 distinct CDR3 sequences, roughly a tenth seen once. This clonotype was counted a few times. This chain connects TRBV30 to TRBJ2-2; D gene ambiguous. The sequencing input was memory (CD45RO+) T cells sorted from blood. The receptor was isolated from a woman aged 18-29 years in good health. The CDR3 DNA reads TGTGCCTGGAAAATGGCGGGGGAGCTGTTTTTT. It translates to CAWKMAGELFF.